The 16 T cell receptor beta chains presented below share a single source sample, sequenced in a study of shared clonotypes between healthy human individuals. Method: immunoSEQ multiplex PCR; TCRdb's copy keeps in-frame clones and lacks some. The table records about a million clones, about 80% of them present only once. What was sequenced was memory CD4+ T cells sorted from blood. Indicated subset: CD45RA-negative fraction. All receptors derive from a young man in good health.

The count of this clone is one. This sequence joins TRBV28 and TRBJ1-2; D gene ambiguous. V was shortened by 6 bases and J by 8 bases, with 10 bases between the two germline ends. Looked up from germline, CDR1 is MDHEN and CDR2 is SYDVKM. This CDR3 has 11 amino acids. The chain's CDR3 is CASSSNLGYTF. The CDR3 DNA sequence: TGTGCCAGCAGCTCCAATCTGGGCTACACCTTC.

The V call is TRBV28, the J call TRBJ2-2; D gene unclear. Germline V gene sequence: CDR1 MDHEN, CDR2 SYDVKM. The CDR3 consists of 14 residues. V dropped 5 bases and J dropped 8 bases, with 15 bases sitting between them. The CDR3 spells CASSRAPGQGELFF. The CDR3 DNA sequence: TGTGCCAGCAGTAGGGCCCCCGGGCAGGGGGAGCTGTTTTTT.

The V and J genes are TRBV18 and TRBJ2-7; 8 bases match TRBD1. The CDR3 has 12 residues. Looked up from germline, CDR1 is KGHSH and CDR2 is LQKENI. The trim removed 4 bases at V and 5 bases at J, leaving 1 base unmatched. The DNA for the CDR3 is TGTGCCAGCTCACAACAGGGGGACGAGCAGTACTTC. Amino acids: CASSQQGDEQYF.

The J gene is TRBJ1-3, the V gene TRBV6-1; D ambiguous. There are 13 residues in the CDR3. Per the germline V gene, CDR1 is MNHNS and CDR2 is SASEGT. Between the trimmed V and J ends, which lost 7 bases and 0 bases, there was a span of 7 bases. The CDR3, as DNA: TGTGCCAGCAAGCGGAACTCTGGAAACACCATATATTTT. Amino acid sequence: CASKRNSGNTIYF.

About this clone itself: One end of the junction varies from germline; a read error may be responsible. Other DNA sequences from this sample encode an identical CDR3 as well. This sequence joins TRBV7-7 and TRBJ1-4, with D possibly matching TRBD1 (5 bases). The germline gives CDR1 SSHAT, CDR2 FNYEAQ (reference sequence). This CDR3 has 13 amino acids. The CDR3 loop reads CASSLGQGEKLFF. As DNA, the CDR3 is TGTGCTAGCAGCTTAGGTCAGGGCGAAAAACTGTTTTTT. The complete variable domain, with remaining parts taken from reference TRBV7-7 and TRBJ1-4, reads GAGVSQSPRYKVTKRGQDVTLRCDPISSHATLYWYQQALGQGPEFLTYFNYEAQPDKSGLPSDRFSAERPEGSISTLTIQRTEQRDSAMYRCASSLGQGEKLFFGSGTQLSVL.

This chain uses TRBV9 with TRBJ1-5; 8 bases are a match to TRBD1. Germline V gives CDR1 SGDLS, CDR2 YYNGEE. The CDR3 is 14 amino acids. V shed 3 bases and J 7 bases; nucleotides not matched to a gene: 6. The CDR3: CASSAGQGGQPQHF. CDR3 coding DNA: TGTGCCAGCAGCGCCGGACAGGGAGGGCAGCCCCAGCATTTT.

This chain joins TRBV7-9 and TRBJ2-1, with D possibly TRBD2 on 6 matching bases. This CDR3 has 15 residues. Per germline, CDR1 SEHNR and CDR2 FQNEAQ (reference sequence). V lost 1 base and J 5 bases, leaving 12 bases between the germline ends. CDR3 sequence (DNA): TGTGCCAGCAGCTTAGGGGTTTCGGGGGACAATGAGCAGTTCTTC. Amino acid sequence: CASSLGVSGDNEQFF.

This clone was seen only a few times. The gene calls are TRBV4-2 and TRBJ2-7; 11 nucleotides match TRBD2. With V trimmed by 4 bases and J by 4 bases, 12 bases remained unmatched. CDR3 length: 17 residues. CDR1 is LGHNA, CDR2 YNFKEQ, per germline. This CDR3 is CASSLSLAGGLGYEQYF. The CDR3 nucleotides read TGTGCCAGCAGCCTAAGTTTAGCGGGGGGGCTGGGGTACGAGCAGTACTTC.

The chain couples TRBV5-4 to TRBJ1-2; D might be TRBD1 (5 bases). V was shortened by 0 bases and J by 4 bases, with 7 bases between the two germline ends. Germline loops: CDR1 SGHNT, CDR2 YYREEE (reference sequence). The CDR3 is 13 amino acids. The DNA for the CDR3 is TGTGCCAGCAGCTTGGACGGGGCCTATGGCTACACCTTC. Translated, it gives CASSLDGAYGYTF.

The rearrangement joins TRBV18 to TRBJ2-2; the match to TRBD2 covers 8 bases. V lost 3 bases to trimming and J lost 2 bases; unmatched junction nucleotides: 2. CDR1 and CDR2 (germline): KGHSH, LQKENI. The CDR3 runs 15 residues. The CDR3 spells CASSPSGANTGELFF. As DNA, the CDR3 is TGTGCCAGCTCACCTAGCGGGGCTAACACCGGGGAGCTGTTTTTT.

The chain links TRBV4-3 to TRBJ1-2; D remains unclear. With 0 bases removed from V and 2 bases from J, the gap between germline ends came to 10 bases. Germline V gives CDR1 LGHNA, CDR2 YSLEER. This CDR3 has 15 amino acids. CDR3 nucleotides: TGCGCCAGCAGCCAAGATGTAGGCGGCAACTATGGCTACACCTTC. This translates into CASSQDVGGNYGYTF.

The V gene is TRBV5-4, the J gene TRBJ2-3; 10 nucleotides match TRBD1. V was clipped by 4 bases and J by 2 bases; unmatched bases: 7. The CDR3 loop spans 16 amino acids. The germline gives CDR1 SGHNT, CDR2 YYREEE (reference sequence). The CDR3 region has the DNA TGTGCCAGCAGCCCCGGACAGGGGGATCCCACAGATACGCAGTATTTT. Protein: CASSPGQGDPTDTQYF.

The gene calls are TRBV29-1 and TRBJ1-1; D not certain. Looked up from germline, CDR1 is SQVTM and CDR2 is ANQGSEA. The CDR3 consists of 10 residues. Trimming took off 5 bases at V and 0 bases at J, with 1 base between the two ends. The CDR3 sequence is CSVMNTEAFF. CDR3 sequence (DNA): TGCAGCGTTATGAACACTGAAGCTTTCTTT.

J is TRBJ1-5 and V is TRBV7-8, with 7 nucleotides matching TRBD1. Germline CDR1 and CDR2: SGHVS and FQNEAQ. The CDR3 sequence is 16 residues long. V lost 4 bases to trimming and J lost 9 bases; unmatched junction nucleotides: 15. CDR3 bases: TGTGCCAGCAGCTCACTCCCGACAGGGCTAATGTCGCCCCAGCATTTT. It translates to CASSSLPTGLMSPQHF.

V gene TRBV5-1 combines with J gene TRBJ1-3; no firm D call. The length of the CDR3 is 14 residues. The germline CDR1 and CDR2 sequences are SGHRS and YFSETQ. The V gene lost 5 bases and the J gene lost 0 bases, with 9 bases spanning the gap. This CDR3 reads CASREGASGNTIYF. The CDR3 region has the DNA TGCGCCAGCAGGGAAGGTGCCTCTGGAAACACCATATATTTT.

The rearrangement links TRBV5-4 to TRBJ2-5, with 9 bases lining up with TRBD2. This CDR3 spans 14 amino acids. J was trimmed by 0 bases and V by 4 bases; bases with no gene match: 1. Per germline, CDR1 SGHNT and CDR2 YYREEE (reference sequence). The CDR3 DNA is TGTGCCAGCAGCAGACTAGCGGACCAAGAGACCCAGTACTTC. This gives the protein CASSRLADQETQYF.